This T cell receptor (beta chain) was retrieved from a study of T-cell reconstitution after alpha-beta-depleted transplantation in children. Preparing the TCRbeta library involved the use of unique molecular identifiers. TCRdb fed the PCR reads into MiXCR, producing one record per CDR3 protein. The sample lists a few hundred thousand distinct CDR3 sequences; roughly 13% were seen once. Germline values: CDR1 SGHVS, CDR2 FQNEAQ. Trimming took 5 bases from V and 2 from J; bases not matched to a gene: 4. This CDR3 is built from 16 residues. Material: PBMCs, obtained from the stem cell graft. The rearrangement joins TRBV7-8 to TRBJ2-7; TRBD2 matches 15 bases. The sequence derives from a human donor who donated a stem cell graft to a child with Fanconi anemia. CDR3 sequence (DNA): TGTGCCAGCAGCGCGGGACTAGCGGGGGGCACCTACGAGCAGTACGTC. Translation: CASSAGLAGGTYEQYV.